This TCR beta chain was sequenced in a study of T-cell reconstitution after alpha-beta-depleted transplantation in children. The TCRbeta library was prepared with unique molecular identifiers. TCRdb itself ran the PCR reads through MiXCR, one entry per CDR3 protein. The sample lists hundreds of thousands of distinct CDR3 sequences; 16% were seen once. The CDR3 length is 16 residues. Germline lookup yields CDR1 KGHDR and CDR2 SFDVKD. The V segment lost 4 bases and the J segment 3 bases; nucleotides outside the gene matches: 8. This receptor was taken from a human donor who donated a stem cell graft to a child with acute myeloid leukemia. The chain recombines TRBV24-1 with TRBJ2-1, with 7 bases aligning to TRBD2. The starting material was PBMCs from the stem cell graft donor, obtained from the stem cell graft. The CDR3 sequence: CATSDASSGDYNEQFF. The CDR3 region has the DNA TGTGCCACCAGTGACGCATCTAGCGGCGACTACAATGAGCAGTTCTTC.